This T cell receptor beta chain is drawn from a study of control samples from healthy donors and cancer patients. Some clones are missing from TCRdb's copy, which holds only in-frame ones; the method was immunoSEQ multiplex PCR. Among roughly 63,000 clones, roughly 90% were seen once, and the ten largest hold roughly 5.6%. Germline-derived CDR1 and CDR2 are MGHDK and SYGVNS. V lost 6 bases to trimming and J lost 1 base; unmatched junction nucleotides: 8. This CDR3 is built from 15 residues. Sequencing was performed on PBMCs. V is TRBV25-1 and J is TRBJ1-2; the match to TRBD1 covers 7 bases. The receptor was derived from a man aged 60-69 years with colorectal cancer. The CDR3 protein is CASSVRDSLNYGYTF. In nucleotides, the CDR3 is TGTGCCAGCAGCGTCCGGGACAGCCTTAACTATGGCTACACCTTC.